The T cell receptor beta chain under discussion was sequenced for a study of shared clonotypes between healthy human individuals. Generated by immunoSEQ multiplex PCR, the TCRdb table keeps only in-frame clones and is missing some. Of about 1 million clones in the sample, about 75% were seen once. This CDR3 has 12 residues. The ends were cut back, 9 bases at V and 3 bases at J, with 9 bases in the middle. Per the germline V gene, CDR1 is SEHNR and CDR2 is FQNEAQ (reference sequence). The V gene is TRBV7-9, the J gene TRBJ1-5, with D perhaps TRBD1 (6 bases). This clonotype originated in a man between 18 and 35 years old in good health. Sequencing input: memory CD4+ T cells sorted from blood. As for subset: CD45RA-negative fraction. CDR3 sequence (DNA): TGTGCCAGTAGGACAGACAATCAGCCCCAGCATTTT. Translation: CASRTDNQPQHF.